This is a list of T cell receptor beta chains from one sample in a study of T cell responses to AZD1222 COVID-19 vaccine. Assay used: immunoSEQ multiplex PCR; TCRdb lists only in-frame clones, some missing. This sample has fewer than 110,000 clones, with around nine tenths found just once. The sequences come from peripheral blood, collected on day 0 of AZD1222 vaccination. Every receptor here comes from an adult in good health. Both conserved end residues are part of each CDR3. The D gene is left open where the match is weak. The listing skips clone size in some rows; elsewhere it reads once, few, many or a size class.

j_gene: TRBJ1-5
v_gene: TRBV6-2/TRBV6-3
len: 16
abundance: NA
d_gene: TRBD1
CDR3nt: TGTGCCAGCAGTAAGTCAGGGGGTCCTAGCAATCAGCCCCAGCATTTT
CDR3aa: CASSKSGGPSNQPQHF

j_gene: TRBJ2-3
v_gene: TRBV15
len: 15
abundance: NA
d_gene: NA
CDR3nt: TGTGCCACCAGCAGAGATCCCACAGGGACAGATACGCAGTATTTT
CDR3aa: CATSRDPTGTDTQYF

j_gene: TRBJ2-1
v_gene: TRBV7-3
len: 16
abundance: once
d_gene: NA
CDR3nt: TGTGCCAGCAGCTTATCCGACACATTCTCCTACAATGAGCAGTTCTTC
CDR3aa: CASSLSDTFSYNEQFF

j_gene: TRBJ2-5
v_gene: TRBV4-1
len: 15
abundance: NA
d_gene: TRBD1
CDR3nt: TGCGCCAGCAGCCATGTTACGCCGGGACAGGAGACCCAGTACTTC
CDR3aa: CASSHVTPGQETQYF

j_gene: TRBJ2-1
v_gene: TRBV9
len: 17
abundance: NA
d_gene: TRBD2
CDR3nt: TGTGCCAGCAGCGTAGACTGGCGGGGGGACTCCTACAATGAGCAGTTCTTC
CDR3aa: CASSVDWRGDSYNEQFF

j_gene: TRBJ2-1
v_gene: TRBV9
len: 15
abundance: NA
d_gene: TRBD2
CDR3nt: TGTGCCAGCAGCTCGGGACTAGCGGGCTACAATGAGCAGTTCTTC
CDR3aa: CASSSGLAGYNEQFF

j_gene: TRBJ1-2
v_gene: TRBV19
len: 14
abundance: many
d_gene: NA
CDR3nt: TGTGCCAGTAGTGTCAGGGGTAACGACTATGGCTACACCTTC
CDR3aa: CASSVRGNDYGYTF

j_gene: TRBJ1-2
v_gene: TRBV7-9
len: 16
abundance: NA
d_gene: NA
CDR3nt: TGTGCCAGCAGCTCGACCAAGACGGTTAATAAGGATGGCTACACCTTC
CDR3aa: CASSSTKTVNKDGYTF

j_gene: TRBJ2-1
v_gene: TRBV10-2
len: 14
abundance: NA
d_gene: NA
CDR3nt: TGCGCCAGCAGTATGGGGAGCTCCTACAATGAGCAGTTCTTC
CDR3aa: CASSMGSSYNEQFF

j_gene: TRBJ1-4
v_gene: TRBV4-3
len: 15
abundance: NA
d_gene: NA
CDR3nt: TGCGCCAGCAGCCAAGATGGCGGGGAGGGTGAAAAACTGTTTTTT
CDR3aa: CASSQDGGEGEKLFF

j_gene: TRBJ2-3
v_gene: TRBV19
len: 13
abundance: NA
d_gene: NA
CDR3nt: TGTGCCAGTAGTATGCTCCGATCCGATACGCAGTATTTT
CDR3aa: CASSMLRSDTQYF

j_gene: TRBJ1-4
v_gene: TRBV30
len: 14
abundance: NA
d_gene: NA
CDR3nt: TGTGCCTGGAGGGCTAAGGGGGCTAATGAAAAACTGTTTTTT
CDR3aa: CAWRAKGANEKLFF

j_gene: TRBJ2-7
v_gene: TRBV20-1
len: 12
abundance: NA
d_gene: TRBD1
CDR3nt: TGCAGTGCTAGTACAGGGGCCTACGAGCAGTACTTC
CDR3aa: CSASTGAYEQYF

j_gene: TRBJ1-6
v_gene: TRBV6-5
len: 15
abundance: NA
d_gene: NA
CDR3nt: TGTGCCAGCCTGGCCCCGACCCTAGGGAGTTCGCCCCTCCACTTT
CDR3aa: CASLAPTLGSSPLHF

j_gene: TRBJ2-1
v_gene: TRBV24-1
len: 15
abundance: NA
d_gene: TRBD2
CDR3nt: TGTGCCACCAGCCCCGGGGGGGAAACCTACAATGAGCAGTTCTTC
CDR3aa: CATSPGGETYNEQFF

j_gene: TRBJ1-2
v_gene: TRBV12-3/TRBV12-4
len: 12
abundance: NA
d_gene: NA
CDR3nt: TGTGCCAGCAGCCCCGGAGCCGGAGGCTACACCTTC
CDR3aa: CASSPGAGGYTF

j_gene: TRBJ2-7
v_gene: TRBV3-1/TRBV3-2
len: 15
abundance: NA
d_gene: NA
CDR3nt: TGTGCCAGCAGCCCACGGATAGCAGGGTACTACGAGCAGTACTTC
CDR3aa: CASSPRIAGYYEQYF

j_gene: TRBJ1-1
v_gene: TRBV9
len: 13
abundance: NA
d_gene: NA
CDR3nt: TGTGCCAGCAGCGTAATGGGTAACACTGAAGCTTTCTTT
CDR3aa: CASSVMGNTEAFF

j_gene: TRBJ1-5
v_gene: TRBV5-1
len: 13
abundance: once
d_gene: NA
CDR3nt: TGCGCCAGCCGCAGGGACGACAATCAGCCCCAGCATTTT
CDR3aa: CASRRDDNQPQHF

j_gene: TRBJ1-1
v_gene: TRBV29-1
len: 15
abundance: NA
d_gene: NA
CDR3nt: TGCAGCGTGTCCGGGACCCCAACTATAGTCACTGAAGCTTTCTTT
CDR3aa: CSVSGTPTIVTEAFF